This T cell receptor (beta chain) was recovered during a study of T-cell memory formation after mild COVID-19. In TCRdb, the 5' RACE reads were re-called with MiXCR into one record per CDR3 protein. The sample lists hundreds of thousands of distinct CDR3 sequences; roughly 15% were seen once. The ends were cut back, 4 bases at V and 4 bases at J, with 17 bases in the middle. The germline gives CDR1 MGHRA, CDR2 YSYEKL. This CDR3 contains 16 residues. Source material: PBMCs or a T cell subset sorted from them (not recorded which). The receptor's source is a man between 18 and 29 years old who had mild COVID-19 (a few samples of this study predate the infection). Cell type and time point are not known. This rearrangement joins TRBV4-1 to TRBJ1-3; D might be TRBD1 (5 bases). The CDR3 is CASSPGGMAYGNTIYF. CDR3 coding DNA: TGCGCCAGCAGCCCTGGGGGTATGGCGTACGGAAACACCATATATTTT.